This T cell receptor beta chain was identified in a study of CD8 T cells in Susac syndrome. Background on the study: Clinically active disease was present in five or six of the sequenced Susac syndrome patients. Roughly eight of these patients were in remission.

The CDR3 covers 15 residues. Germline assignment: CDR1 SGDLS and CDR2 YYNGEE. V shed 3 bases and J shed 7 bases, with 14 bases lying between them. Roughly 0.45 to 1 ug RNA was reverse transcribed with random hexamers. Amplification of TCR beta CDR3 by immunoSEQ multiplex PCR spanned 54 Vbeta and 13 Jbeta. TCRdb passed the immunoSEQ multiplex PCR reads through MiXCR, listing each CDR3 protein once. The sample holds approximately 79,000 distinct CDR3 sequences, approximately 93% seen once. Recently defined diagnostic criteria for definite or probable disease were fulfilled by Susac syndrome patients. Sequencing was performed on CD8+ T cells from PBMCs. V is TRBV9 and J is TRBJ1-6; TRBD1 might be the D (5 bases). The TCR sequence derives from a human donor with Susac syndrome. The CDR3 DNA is TGTGCCAGCAGCGCCTTCAGGGAAGGGAATTCACCCCTCCACTTT. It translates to CASSAFREGNSPLHF.